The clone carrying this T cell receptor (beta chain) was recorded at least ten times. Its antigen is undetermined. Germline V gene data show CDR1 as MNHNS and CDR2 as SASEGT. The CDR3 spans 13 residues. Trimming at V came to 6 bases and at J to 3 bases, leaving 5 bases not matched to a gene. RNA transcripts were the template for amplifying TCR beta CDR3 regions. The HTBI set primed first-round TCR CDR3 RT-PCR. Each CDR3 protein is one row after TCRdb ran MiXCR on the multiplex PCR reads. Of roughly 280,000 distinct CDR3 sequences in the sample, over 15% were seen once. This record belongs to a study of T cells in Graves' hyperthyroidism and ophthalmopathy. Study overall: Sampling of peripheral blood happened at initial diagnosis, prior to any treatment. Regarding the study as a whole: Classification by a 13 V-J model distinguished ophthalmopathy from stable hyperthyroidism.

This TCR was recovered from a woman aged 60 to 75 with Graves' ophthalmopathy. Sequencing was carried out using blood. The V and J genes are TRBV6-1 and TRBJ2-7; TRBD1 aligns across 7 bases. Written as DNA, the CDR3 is TGTGCCAGCAGAAGGACAGGTGACTACGAGCAGTACTTC. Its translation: CASRRTGDYEQYF.